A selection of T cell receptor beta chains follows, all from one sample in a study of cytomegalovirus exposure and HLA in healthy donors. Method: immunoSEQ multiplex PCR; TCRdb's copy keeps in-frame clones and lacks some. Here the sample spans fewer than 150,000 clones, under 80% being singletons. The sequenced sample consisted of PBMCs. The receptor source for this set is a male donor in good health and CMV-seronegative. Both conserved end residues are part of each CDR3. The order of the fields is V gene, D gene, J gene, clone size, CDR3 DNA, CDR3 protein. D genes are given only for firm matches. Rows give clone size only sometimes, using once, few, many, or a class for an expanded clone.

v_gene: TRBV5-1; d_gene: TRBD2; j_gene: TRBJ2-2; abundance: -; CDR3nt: TGCGCCAGCAGCTTAGCGGGAGGGTTCACCGGGGAGCTGTTTTTT; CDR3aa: CASSLAGGFTGELFF
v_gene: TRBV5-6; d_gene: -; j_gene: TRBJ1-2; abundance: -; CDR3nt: TGTGCCAGCAGCTTGGCCCCCCGGACAGCATCAAATGGCTACACCTTC; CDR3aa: CASSLAPRTASNGYTF
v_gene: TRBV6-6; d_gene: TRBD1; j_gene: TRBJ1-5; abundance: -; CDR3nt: TGTGCCAGCAGTGACAGGGTCAATCAGCCCCAGCATTTT; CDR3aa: CASSDRVNQPQHF
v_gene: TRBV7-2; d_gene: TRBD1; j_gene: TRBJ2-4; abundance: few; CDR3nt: TGTGCCAGCAGCTACAGGGGACAAAACATTCAGTACTTC; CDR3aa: CASSYRGQNIQYF
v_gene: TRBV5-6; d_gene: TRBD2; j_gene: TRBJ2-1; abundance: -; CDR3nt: TGTGCCAGCAGCTTGTCGGTCCCAGCGGGAGGACCTGAGCAGTTCTTC; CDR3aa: CASSLSVPAGGPEQFF
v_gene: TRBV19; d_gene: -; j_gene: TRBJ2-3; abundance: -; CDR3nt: TGTGCCAGCAAATCTAAGACTAGCACAGATACGCAGTATTTT; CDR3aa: CASKSKTSTDTQYF
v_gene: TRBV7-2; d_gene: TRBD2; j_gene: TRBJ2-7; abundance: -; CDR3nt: TGTGCCAGCAGCTCCCTAGCGGGGGTCTCCTACGAGCAGTACTTC; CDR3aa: CASSSLAGVSYEQYF
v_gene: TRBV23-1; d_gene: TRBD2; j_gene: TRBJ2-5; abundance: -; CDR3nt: TGCGCCAGCAGTCAAGGGGCGGGCGGGGGGACCCAGTACTTC; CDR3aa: CASSQGAGGGTQYF
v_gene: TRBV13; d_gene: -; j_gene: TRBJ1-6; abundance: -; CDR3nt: TGTGCCAGCAGCCCGACACAGGGAAGCTCCTATAATTCACCCCTCCACTTT; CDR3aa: CASSPTQGSSYNSPLHF
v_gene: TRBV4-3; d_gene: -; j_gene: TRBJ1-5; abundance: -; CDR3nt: TGCGCCAGCAGTCGACAGCGCAATCAGCCCCAGCATTTT; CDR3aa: CASSRQRNQPQHF
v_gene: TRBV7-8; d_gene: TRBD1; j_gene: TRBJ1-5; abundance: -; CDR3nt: TGTGCCAGCAGCTTCGAAAACAGGGGGAATCAGCCCCAGCATTTT; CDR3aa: CASSFENRGNQPQHF
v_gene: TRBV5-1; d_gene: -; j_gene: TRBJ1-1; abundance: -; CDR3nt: TGCGCCAGCAGCTTGTCGGGGAGGAACACTGAAGCTTTCTTT; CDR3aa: CASSLSGRNTEAFF
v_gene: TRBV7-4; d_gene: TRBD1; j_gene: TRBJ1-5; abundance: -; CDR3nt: TGTGCCAGCCGCCAGGGACAGGGGCCCTGTAGCAATCAGCCCCAGCATTTT; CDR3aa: CASRQGQGPCSNQPQHF
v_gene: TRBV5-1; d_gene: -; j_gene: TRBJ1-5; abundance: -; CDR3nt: TGCGCCAGCAGCTTGGGCCGGGATCAGCCCCAGCATTTT; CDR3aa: CASSLGRDQPQHF
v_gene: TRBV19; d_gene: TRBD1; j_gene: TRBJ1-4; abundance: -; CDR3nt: TGTGCCAGTAGTTCTCGACAGGGGGCAGTGGAAAAACTGTTTTTT; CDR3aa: CASSSRQGAVEKLFF
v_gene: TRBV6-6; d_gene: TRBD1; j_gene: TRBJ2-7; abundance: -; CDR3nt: TGTGCCAGCAGCGATGGTGGACAGGGGCTCCCCTACGAGCAGTACTTC; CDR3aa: CASSDGGQGLPYEQYF
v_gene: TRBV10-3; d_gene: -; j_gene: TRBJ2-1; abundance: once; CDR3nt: TGTGCCATCAGAGGGGACTCCCCTTCCTACAATGAGCAGTTCTTC; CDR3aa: CAIRGDSPSYNEQFF
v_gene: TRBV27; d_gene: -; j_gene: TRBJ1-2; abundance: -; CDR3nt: TGTGCCAGCAGTCAACAGGGTGGTCTTGGCTACACCTTC; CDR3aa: CASSQQGGLGYTF
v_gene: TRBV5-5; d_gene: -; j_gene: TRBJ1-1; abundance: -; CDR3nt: TGTGCCAGCAGCTTTCTACGGGACACTGAAGCTTTCTTT; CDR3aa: CASSFLRDTEAFF
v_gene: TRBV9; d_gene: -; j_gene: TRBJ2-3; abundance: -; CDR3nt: TGTGCCAGCAGCCGTAGGACTACAGGCACAGATACGCAGTATTTT; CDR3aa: CASSRRTTGTDTQYF
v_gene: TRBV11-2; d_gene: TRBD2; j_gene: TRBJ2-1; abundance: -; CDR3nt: TGTGCCAGCACCCGACTAGCGGGAGGAAACAATGAGCAGTTCTTC; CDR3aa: CASTRLAGGNNEQFF
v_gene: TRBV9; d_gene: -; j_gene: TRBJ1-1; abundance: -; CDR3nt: TGTGCCAGCAGTGACCGGGACATTGAAGCTTTCTTT; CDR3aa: CASSDRDIEAFF
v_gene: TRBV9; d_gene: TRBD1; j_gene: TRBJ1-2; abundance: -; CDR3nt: TGTGCCAGCAGCGTAATCACAGGGGGTTTGGGCTACACCTTC; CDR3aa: CASSVITGGLGYTF
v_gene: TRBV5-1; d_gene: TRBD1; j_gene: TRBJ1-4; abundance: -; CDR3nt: TGCGCCAGCAGCTTGGGACAGGGGGCAGACGAAAAACTGTTTTTT; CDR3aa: CASSLGQGADEKLFF
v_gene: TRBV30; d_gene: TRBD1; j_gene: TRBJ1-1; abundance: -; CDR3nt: TGTGCCTGGACCACACTGACGACAGGGGGGAACACTGAAGCTTTCTTT; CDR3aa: CAWTTLTTGGNTEAFF
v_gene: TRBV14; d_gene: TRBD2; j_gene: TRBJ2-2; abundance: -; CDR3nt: TGTGCCAGCAGCCGCGTTAGCGGGGTAAACACCGGGGAGCTGTTTTTT; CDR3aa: CASSRVSGVNTGELFF
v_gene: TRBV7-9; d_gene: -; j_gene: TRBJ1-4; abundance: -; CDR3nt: TGTTCCAGCAGCCCCTCTGATGAAAAACTGTTTTTT; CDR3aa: CSSSPSDEKLFF
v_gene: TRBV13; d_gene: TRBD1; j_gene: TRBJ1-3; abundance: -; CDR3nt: TGTGCCAGCAGCTTAAGAGGGGGCCGATCCTCTGGAAACACCATATATTTT; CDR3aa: CASSLRGGRSSGNTIYF
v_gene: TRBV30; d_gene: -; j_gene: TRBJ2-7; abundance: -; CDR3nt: TGTGCCTGGAGTGTACTGGGGCAGGGGATCCACGAGCAGTACTTC; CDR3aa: CAWSVLGQGIHEQYF
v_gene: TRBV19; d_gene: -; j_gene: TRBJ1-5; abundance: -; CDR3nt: TGTGCCAGTAGTATGAAGGGGGTGCGAGGCAATCAGCCCCAGCATTTT; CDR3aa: CASSMKGVRGNQPQHF
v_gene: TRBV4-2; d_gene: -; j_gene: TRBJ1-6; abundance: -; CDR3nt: TGTGCCAGCAGCCAAAACCCGGACAGCCATGGGGCACCCCTCCACTTT; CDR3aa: CASSQNPDSHGAPLHF
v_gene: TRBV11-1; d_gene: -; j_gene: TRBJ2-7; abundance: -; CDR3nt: TGTGCCAGCAGCTTACGCCAGGGGATATACGAGCAGTACTTC; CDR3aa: CASSLRQGIYEQYF
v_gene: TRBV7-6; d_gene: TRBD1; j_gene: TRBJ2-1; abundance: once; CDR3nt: TGTGCCAGCAGCCCACAGGACAGGCACAATGAGCAGTTCTTC; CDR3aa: CASSPQDRHNEQFF
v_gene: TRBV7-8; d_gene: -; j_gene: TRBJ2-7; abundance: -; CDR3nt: TGTGCCAGCAGCCACTCCGCGGGCAACACCTACGAGCAGTACTTC; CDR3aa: CASSHSAGNTYEQYF